The source of this T cell receptor (beta chain) is a study of radiotherapy plus CTLA-4 blockade in lung cancer. Looking at the study overall: Objective responses were seen in roughly 20% of patients, disease control in over 25%.

Profiling relied on immunoSEQ multiplex PCR, and the TCRdb table lists in-frame clones only, not all of them. Altogether tens of thousands of clones are present, 65% to 80% being singletons, with the ten largest covering roughly 9.7%. Looked up from germline, CDR1 is MDHEN and CDR2 is SYDVKM. The CDR3 sequence is 16 residues long. Trimming took 6 bases from V and 2 from J; bases not matched to a gene: 11. The receptor comes from a human donor with non-small cell lung cancer who had a complete response to radiotherapy plus ipilimumab. This sample comprised peripheral blood, obtained from a patient treated with radiotherapy plus ipilimumab. The gene calls are TRBV28 and TRBJ1-2; 8 bases match TRBD1. The CDR3 nucleotides read TGTGCCAGCAGCCTACCACCCGGGACAGGCAACTATGGCTACACCTTC. This encodes CASSLPPGTGNYGYTF.